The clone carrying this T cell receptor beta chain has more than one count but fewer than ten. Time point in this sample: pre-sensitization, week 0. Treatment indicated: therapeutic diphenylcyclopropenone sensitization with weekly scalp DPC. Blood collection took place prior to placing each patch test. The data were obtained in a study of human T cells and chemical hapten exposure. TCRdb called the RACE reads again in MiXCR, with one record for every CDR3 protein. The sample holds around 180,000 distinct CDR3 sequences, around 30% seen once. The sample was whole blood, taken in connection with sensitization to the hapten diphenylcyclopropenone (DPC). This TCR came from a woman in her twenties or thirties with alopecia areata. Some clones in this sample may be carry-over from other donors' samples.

The CDR3 here is CASSYSQLLTEKLFF. CDR3 nucleotides: TGTGCCAGCAGTTACTCACAGCTCTTGACCGAAAAACTGTTTTTT. This chain joins TRBV6-6 and TRBJ1-4; the D is unclear. The V end was cut by 0 bases, the J end by 8 bases, with 13 bases between. The CDR3 totals 15 residues. Per the germline V gene, CDR1 is MNHNY and CDR2 is SVGAGI (reference sequence).